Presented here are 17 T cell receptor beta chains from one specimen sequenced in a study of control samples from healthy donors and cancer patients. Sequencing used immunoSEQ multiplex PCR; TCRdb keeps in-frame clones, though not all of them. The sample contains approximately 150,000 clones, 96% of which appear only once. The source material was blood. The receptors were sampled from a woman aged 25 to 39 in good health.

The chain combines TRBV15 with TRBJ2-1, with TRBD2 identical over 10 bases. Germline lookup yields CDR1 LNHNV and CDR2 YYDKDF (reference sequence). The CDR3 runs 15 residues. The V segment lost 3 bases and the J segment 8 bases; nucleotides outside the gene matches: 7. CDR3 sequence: CATSSERGGPDEQFF. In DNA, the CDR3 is TGTGCCACCAGCAGCGAGCGGGGGGGCCCTGATGAGCAGTTCTTC.

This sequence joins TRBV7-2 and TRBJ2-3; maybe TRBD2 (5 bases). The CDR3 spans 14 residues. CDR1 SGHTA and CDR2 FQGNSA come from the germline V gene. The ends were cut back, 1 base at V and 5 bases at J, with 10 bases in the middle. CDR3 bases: TGTGCCAGCAGCTTAGTCTCCGCGGGAGATACGCAGTATTTT. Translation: CASSLVSAGDTQYF.

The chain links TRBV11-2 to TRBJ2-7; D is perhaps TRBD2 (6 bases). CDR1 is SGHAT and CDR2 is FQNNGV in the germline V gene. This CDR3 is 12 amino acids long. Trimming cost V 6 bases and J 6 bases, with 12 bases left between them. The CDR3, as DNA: TGTGCCAGCAGGCATATGACTAGCGAGCAGTACTTC. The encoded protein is CASRHMTSEQYF.

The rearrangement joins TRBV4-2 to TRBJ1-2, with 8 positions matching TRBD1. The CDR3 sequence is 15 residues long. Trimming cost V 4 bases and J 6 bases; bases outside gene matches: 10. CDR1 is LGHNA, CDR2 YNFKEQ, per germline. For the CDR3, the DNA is TGTGCCAGCAGCCCAATCCGGACAGGGATACATGGCTACACCTTC. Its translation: CASSPIRTGIHGYTF.

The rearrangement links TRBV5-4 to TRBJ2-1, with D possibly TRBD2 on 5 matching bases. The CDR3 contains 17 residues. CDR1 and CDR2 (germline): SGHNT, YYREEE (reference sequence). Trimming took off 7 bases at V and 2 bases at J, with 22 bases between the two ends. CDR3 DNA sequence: TGTGCCAGCTCGGGGTACCAAACCTTAAAAACCTACAATGAGCAGTTCTTC. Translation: CASSGYQTLKTYNEQFF. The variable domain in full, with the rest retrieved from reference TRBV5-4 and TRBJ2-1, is ETGVTQSPTHLIKTRGQQVTLRCSSQSGHNTVSWYQQALGQGPQFIFQYYREEENGRGNFPPRFSGLQFPNYSSELNVNALELDDSALYLCASSGYQTLKTYNEQFFGPGTRLTVL.

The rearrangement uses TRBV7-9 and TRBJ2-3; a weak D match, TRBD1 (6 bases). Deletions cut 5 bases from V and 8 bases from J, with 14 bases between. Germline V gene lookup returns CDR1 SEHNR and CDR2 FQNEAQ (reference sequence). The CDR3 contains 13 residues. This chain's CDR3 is CASSPRTVSTQYF. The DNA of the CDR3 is TGTGCCAGCAGCCCCAGGACAGTTAGTACGCAGTATTTT.

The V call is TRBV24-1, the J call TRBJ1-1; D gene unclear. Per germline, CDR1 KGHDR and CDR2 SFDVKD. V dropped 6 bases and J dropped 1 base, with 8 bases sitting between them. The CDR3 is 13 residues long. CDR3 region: CATSRTANTEAFF. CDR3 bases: TGTGCCACCAGTCGAACAGCGAACACTGAAGCTTTCTTT.

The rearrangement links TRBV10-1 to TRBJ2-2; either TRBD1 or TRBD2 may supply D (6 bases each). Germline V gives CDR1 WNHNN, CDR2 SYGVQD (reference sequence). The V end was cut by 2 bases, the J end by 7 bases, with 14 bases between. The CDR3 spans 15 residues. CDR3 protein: CASSEEGGRYGELFF. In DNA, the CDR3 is TGCGCCAGCAGTGAGGAAGGGGGGCGCTACGGGGAGCTGTTTTTT.

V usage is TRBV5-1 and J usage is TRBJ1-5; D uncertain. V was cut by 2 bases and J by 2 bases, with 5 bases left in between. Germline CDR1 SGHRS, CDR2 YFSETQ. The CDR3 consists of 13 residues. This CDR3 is CASSFWGNQPQHF. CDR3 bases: TGCGCCAGCAGCTTCTGGGGCAATCAGCCCCAGCATTTT.

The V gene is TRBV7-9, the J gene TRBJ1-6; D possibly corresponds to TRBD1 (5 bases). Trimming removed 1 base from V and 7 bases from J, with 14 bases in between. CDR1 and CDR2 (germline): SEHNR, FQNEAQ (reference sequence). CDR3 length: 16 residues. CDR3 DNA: TGTGCCAGCAGCTTAGTGGGGCAGGGACCCAATTCACCCCTCCACTTT. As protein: CASSLVGQGPNSPLHF.

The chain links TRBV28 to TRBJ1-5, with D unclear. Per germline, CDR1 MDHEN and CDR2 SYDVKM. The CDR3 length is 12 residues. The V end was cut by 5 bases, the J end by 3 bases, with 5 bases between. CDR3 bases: TGTGCCAGCAGTCTAGTCAATCAGCCCCAGCATTTT. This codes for CASSLVNQPQHF.

The CDR3 spells CASQGSGDLTFF. The CDR3 DNA reads as TGTGCCAGTCAGGGGAGTGGGGACTTAACGTTCTTC. The chain recombines TRBV19 with TRBJ2-1; the D gene could be TRBD1 or TRBD2 (6 bases each). Per the germline V gene, CDR1 is LNHDA and CDR2 is SQIVND (reference sequence). Trimming removed 8 bases from V and 15 bases from J, with 20 bases in between. This CDR3 has 12 amino acids. The full variable domain, its missing parts supplied by reference TRBV19 and TRBJ2-1, is DGGITQSPKYLFRKEGQNVTLSCEQNLNHDAMYWYRQDPGQGLRLIYYSQIVNDFQKGDIAEGYSVSREKKESFPLTVTSAQKNPTAFYLCASQGSGDLTFFGPGTRLTVL.

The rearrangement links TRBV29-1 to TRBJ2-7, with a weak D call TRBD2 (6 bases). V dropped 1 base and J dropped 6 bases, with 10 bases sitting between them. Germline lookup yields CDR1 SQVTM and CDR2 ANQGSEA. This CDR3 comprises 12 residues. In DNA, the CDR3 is TGCAGCGTTGAAGGTGGGGGAGGCGAGCAGTACTTC. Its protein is CSVEGGGGEQYF.

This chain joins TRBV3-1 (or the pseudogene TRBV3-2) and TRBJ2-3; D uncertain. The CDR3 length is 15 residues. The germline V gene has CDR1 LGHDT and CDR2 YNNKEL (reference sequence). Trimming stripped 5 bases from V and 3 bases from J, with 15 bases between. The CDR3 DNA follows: TGTGCCAGCAGCTCCCCAAGGGCGTTGACAGATACGCAGTATTTT. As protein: CASSSPRALTDTQYF.

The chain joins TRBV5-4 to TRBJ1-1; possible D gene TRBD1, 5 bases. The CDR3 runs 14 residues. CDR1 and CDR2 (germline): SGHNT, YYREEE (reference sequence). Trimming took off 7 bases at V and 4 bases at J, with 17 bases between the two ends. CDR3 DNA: TGTGCCAGCTCTCCCCGGGGACCGGGCACTGAAGCTTTCTTT. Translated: CASSPRGPGTEAFF.

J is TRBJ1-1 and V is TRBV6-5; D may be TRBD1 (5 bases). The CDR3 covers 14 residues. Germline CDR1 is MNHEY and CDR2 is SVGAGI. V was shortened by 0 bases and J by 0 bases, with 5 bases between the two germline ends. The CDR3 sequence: CASSYSTVNTEAFF. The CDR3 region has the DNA TGTGCCAGCAGTTACTCGACAGTGAACACTGAAGCTTTCTTT.

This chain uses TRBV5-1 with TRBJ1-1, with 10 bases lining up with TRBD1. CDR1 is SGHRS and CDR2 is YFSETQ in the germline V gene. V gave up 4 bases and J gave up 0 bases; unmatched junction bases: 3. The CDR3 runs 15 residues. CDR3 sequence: CASSQGQGLNTEAFF. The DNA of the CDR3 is TGCGCCAGCAGCCAGGGACAGGGGTTGAACACTGAAGCTTTCTTT. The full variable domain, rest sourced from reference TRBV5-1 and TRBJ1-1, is KAGVTQTPRYLIKTRGQQVTLSCSPISGHRSVSWYQQTPGQGLQFLFEYFSETQRNKGNFPGRFSGRQFSNSRSEMNVSTLELGDSALYLCASSQGQGLNTEAFFGQGTRLTVV.